What follows describes a single TCR beta chain. These data belong to a study of high-grade serous ovarian cancer treatment subgroups. Study-wide background: Mean per sample: around 13,000 reads, thousands of unique TCR beta rearrangements.

Tumor tissue was taken before any definitive surgery or chemotherapy was given. Method: immunoSEQ multiplex PCR; TCRdb's copy keeps in-frame clones and lacks some. Of around 30,000 clones in the sample, approximately 79% are singletons; the top ten hold 2.1%. The CDR3 consists of 17 residues. Trimming removed 5 bases at V and 4 bases at J, with 23 bases between. Germline CDR1 and CDR2: SGHVS and FQNEAQ. The sequence came from a human donor with high-grade serous ovarian cancer. Sequenced sample: tumor tissue. The V call is TRBV7-8, the J call TRBJ2-5; TRBD2 might be the D (5 bases). The CDR3 loop reads CASSRPLERRAVETQYF. CDR3 DNA sequence: TGTGCCAGCAGCCGTCCCTTGGAGCGGCGAGCGGTAGAGACCCAGTACTTC. The whole variable domain, remainder taken from reference TRBV7-8 and TRBJ2-5, is GAGVSQSPRYKVAKRGQDVALRCDPISGHVSLFWYQQALGQGPEFLTYFQNEAQLDKSGLPSDRFFAERPEGSVSTLKIQRTQQEDSAVYLCASSRPLERRAVETQYFGPGTRLLVL.